This T cell receptor beta chain is drawn from a study of blood T cell repertoires in COVID-19 (TCRdb year 2020). Context from the whole study: Collaborator samples came from the United States, Italy and Spain and covered acute and convalescent phases of COVID-19. Nearly every sample came with metadata listing a de-identified subject ID, COVID-19 status, age in years and sex. Where available, HLA class I and class II types were taken from metadata supplied by the sample provider and were not determined by assay-based typing. The material from the prospective study consisted of cDNA or gDNA derived from T cells, B-cell-depleted T cells, or PBMCs. A freely available public database, intended as a resource for researchers studying the immune response to SARS-CoV-2, is where the repertoires were released. The samples were drawn from two sources: the first 160 participants of the ongoing ImmuneRACE study, and 1,200 or so subjects contributed by 6 global collaborators. Deeply sampled blood TCRbeta repertoires from subjects exposed to, actively infected with, or recovered from COVID-19 were included in the dataset.

Broader findings and caveats from the paper: The amount of clinical and demographic metadata varied by source and participant and was provided uncurated.

V and J are truncated by 1 base and 6 bases respectively, leaving an intervening sequence of 24 bases. The germline V gene provides CDR1 MGHRA and CDR2 YSYEKL. The CDR3 measures 19 amino acids from cysteine to phenylalanine. Only CDR3 DNA remains: 57 bases, in frame from the first base. TCRbeta CDR3 regions were amplified from genomic DNA using the immunoSEQ Assay, a bias-controlled multiplex PCR. Per the original workflow: The number of nucleated cells in each sample was estimated from the amplification of reference gene primers within the assay. To quantify the absolute abundance of each unique TCRbeta CDR3 rearrangement, sequence reads were collapsed and filtered. For each sample, productive Simpson clonality was calculated by taking the square root of Simpson's diversity index across productive rearrangements. The table was pulled from immuneACCESS by TCRdb, which kept in-frame rearrangements only. Such tables lose some clones; where checked, under half of the loss comes from unresolved V genes, and the rest has no known cause. Clone size and V and J calls were adopted from that table, with D and trimming inferred from the DNA. A total of around 100,000 clones appear in this sample, around 83% of them only once. The ten largest clonotypes hold 5% to 6.5% of the sample.

Note on this clone: The target of this receptor is not known. No base quality values were provided; no much bigger clone lies one nucleotide off.

One collaborating source in Seattle enrolled patients during active infection and followed them longitudinally through the course of disease. Collaborating institutions collected whole blood in K2EDTA tubes following their own protocols. Collaborator samples were shipped for TCRbeta analysis as frozen whole blood, isolated PBMCs, or DNA extracted from either sample type. This sequence originates from an older woman with COVID-19, enrolled during active disease. The V and J segments used are TRBV4-1 and TRBJ1-4; the D segment could be TRBD1, given 6 matching bases. Input material: peripheral blood. The CDR3 protein: CASSQVMGRGIGSDEKLFF. The sequenced DNA is TGCGCCAGCAGCCAAGTTATGGGCAGGGGAATTGGGTCGGATGAAAAACTGTTTTTT.